These T cell receptor beta chains were read from a single sample in a study of blood T cell repertoires in COVID-19. Here immunoSEQ multiplex PCR was the method, and the copy in TCRdb shows in-frame clones only, minus some. Of 200,000 to 250,000 clones detected, about 86% appear once; the ten largest clones hold over 3%. The sequenced sample consisted of PBMCs or T cells enriched from blood (not recorded which). The origin of the receptors is a woman aged 45-60 years in a cohort exposed to, infected with or recovered from COVID-19 (not recorded which). Both conserved end residues are part of each CDR3. D genes are given only for firm matches. Some rows have no size entry. The others give once, few or many, or a class for an expanded clone.

D gene: -
V gene: TRBV5-5
clone size: many
J gene: TRBJ1-2
CDR3 protein: CASSLSIGASGVGYTF
CDR3 DNA: TGTGCCAGCAGCTTAAGCATTGGCGCAAGCGGGGTCGGCTACACCTTC

D gene: TRBD2
V gene: TRBV19
clone size: -
J gene: TRBJ2-7
CDR3 protein: CASSTLAGGSEQYF
CDR3 DNA: TGTGCCAGTAGTACCCTAGCGGGGGGGAGCGAGCAGTACTTC

D gene: TRBD2
V gene: TRBV19
clone size: -
J gene: TRBJ2-1
CDR3 protein: CASMRERGGTNEQFF
CDR3 DNA: TGTGCCAGTATGAGGGAGCGGGGGGGTACCAATGAGCAGTTCTTC

D gene: -
V gene: TRBV6-1
clone size: -
J gene: TRBJ1-6
CDR3 protein: CASSESVRGNSPLHF
CDR3 DNA: TGTGCCAGCAGTGAATCGGTGCGGGGGAATTCACCCCTCCACTTT

D gene: TRBD1
V gene: TRBV11-3
clone size: -
J gene: TRBJ2-5
CDR3 protein: CASSLGTGGRETQYF
CDR3 DNA: TGTGCCAGCAGCTTAGGAACAGGGGGCCGTGAGACCCAGTACTTC

D gene: -
V gene: TRBV29-1
clone size: -
J gene: TRBJ2-3
CDR3 protein: CSVGLRTDTQYF
CDR3 DNA: TGCAGCGTCGGGTTGCGCACAGATACGCAGTATTTT

D gene: -
V gene: TRBV11-3
clone size: -
J gene: TRBJ2-1
CDR3 protein: CASSQWGGEQFF
CDR3 DNA: TGTGCCAGCAGCCAATGGGGGGGCGAGCAGTTCTTC

D gene: -
V gene: TRBV20-1
clone size: once
J gene: TRBJ1-2
CDR3 protein: CSAQTEYGYTF
CDR3 DNA: TGCAGTGCTCAGACAGAGTATGGCTACACCTTC

D gene: TRBD2
V gene: TRBV7-3
clone size: -
J gene: TRBJ2-1
CDR3 protein: CASSLGSSGGYEQFF
CDR3 DNA: TGTGCCAGCAGCCTAGGGTCTAGCGGGGGGTATGAGCAGTTCTTC

D gene: TRBD1
V gene: TRBV4-3
clone size: -
J gene: TRBJ1-1
CDR3 protein: CASSRGTGNTEAFF
CDR3 DNA: TGCGCCAGCAGCCGGGGGACAGGTAACACTGAAGCTTTCTTT

D gene: -
V gene: TRBV18
clone size: -
J gene: TRBJ1-1
CDR3 protein: CASSPAGGNTEAFF
CDR3 DNA: TGTGCCAGCTCACCAGCGGGGGGGAACACTGAAGCTTTCTTT

D gene: TRBD2
V gene: TRBV4-1
clone size: -
J gene: TRBJ2-7
CDR3 protein: CASSPNGLAGDYFYYEQYF
CDR3 DNA: TGCGCCAGCAGCCCAAACGGACTAGCGGGAGACTATTTTTACTACGAGCAGTACTTC

D gene: TRBD1
V gene: TRBV20-1
clone size: -
J gene: TRBJ1-5
CDR3 protein: CSASLGQGSNQPQHF
CDR3 DNA: TGCAGTGCTAGTTTGGGACAGGGGTCCAATCAGCCCCAGCATTTT

D gene: -
V gene: TRBV4-1
clone size: -
J gene: TRBJ1-1
CDR3 protein: CASSQAQGEAFF
CDR3 DNA: TGCGCCAGCAGCCAAGCTCAGGGTGAAGCTTTCTTT

D gene: TRBD1
V gene: TRBV5-4
clone size: -
J gene: TRBJ2-1
CDR3 protein: CASNLRGEQFF
CDR3 DNA: TGTGCCAGCAACCTCAGGGGGGAGCAGTTCTTC

D gene: -
V gene: TRBV9
clone size: -
J gene: TRBJ2-7
CDR3 protein: CASSPGGSRSYEQYF
CDR3 DNA: TGTGCCAGCAGCCCAGGGGGGAGTAGATCCTACGAGCAGTACTTC

D gene: -
V gene: TRBV6-2/TRBV6-3
clone size: -
J gene: TRBJ1-2
CDR3 protein: CASSYSSGGYTF
CDR3 DNA: TGTGCCAGCAGTTACAGTTCAGGTGGCTACACCTTC

D gene: TRBD1
V gene: TRBV30
clone size: -
J gene: TRBJ1-1
CDR3 protein: CAWIEQGGTTEAFF
CDR3 DNA: TGTGCCTGGATCGAACAGGGGGGGACCACTGAAGCTTTCTTT

D gene: -
V gene: TRBV19
clone size: -
J gene: TRBJ2-1
CDR3 protein: CASSIDRGGFNEQFF
CDR3 DNA: TGTGCCAGTAGTATAGACAGGGGAGGGTTTAATGAGCAGTTCTTC

D gene: TRBD1
V gene: TRBV12-3/TRBV12-4
clone size: few
J gene: TRBJ1-1
CDR3 protein: CASWWTGDTEAFF
CDR3 DNA: TGTGCCAGCTGGTGGACAGGGGACACTGAAGCTTTCTTT

D gene: -
V gene: TRBV28
clone size: -
J gene: TRBJ1-2
CDR3 protein: CASSPHRAANYGYTF
CDR3 DNA: TGTGCCAGCAGTCCCCACAGGGCTGCTAACTATGGCTACACCTTC

D gene: TRBD1
V gene: TRBV24-1
clone size: -
J gene: TRBJ1-6
CDR3 protein: CAYGKQTGMNSPLHF
CDR3 DNA: TGTGCCTACGGCAAACAGACAGGGATGAATTCACCCCTCCACTTT

D gene: -
V gene: TRBV3-1/TRBV3-2
clone size: -
J gene: TRBJ1-1
CDR3 protein: CASSQEREAFF
CDR3 DNA: TGTGCCAGCAGCCAAGAGCGGGAAGCTTTCTTT

D gene: TRBD1
V gene: TRBV5-1
clone size: -
J gene: TRBJ1-6
CDR3 protein: CASSLTTTGGKDSPLHF
CDR3 DNA: TGCGCCAGCAGCTTGACCACTACAGGGGGAAAGGATTCACCCCTCCACTTT

D gene: -
V gene: TRBV6-5
clone size: -
J gene: TRBJ1-2
CDR3 protein: CASSLGGGSQVGYTF
CDR3 DNA: TGTGCCAGCAGTTTAGGCGGTGGGTCACAGGTCGGCTACACCTTC

D gene: TRBD1
V gene: TRBV7-9
clone size: -
J gene: TRBJ2-1
CDR3 protein: CASSIGTGGYNEQFF
CDR3 DNA: TGTGCCAGCAGCATCGGGACAGGGGGCTACAATGAGCAGTTCTTC

D gene: TRBD2
V gene: TRBV25-1
clone size: -
J gene: TRBJ2-1
CDR3 protein: CASSVLAGTNEQFF
CDR3 DNA: TGTGCCAGCAGTGTCCTAGCGGGGACGAATGAGCAGTTCTTC

D gene: -
V gene: TRBV5-4
clone size: few
J gene: TRBJ2-1
CDR3 protein: CASSLAADAEQFF
CDR3 DNA: TGTGCCAGCAGCTTGGCCGCAGATGCTGAGCAGTTCTTC

D gene: -
V gene: TRBV6-5
clone size: few
J gene: TRBJ2-2
CDR3 protein: CASSYDTTNTGELFF
CDR3 DNA: TGTGCCAGCAGTTACGATACAACGAACACCGGGGAGCTGTTTTTT

D gene: -
V gene: TRBV7-2
clone size: few
J gene: TRBJ1-4
CDR3 protein: CASSLSFATNEKLFF
CDR3 DNA: TGTGCCAGCAGCTTATCGTTTGCAACTAATGAAAAACTGTTTTTT

D gene: -
V gene: TRBV2
clone size: -
J gene: TRBJ1-1
CDR3 protein: CASSDQDTEAFF
CDR3 DNA: TGTGCCAGCAGCGACCAGGACACTGAAGCTTTCTTT

D gene: -
V gene: TRBV14
clone size: -
J gene: TRBJ2-1
CDR3 protein: CASSHGAYNEQFF
CDR3 DNA: TGTGCCAGCAGCCACGGAGCCTACAATGAGCAGTTCTTC

D gene: -
V gene: TRBV5-1
clone size: -
J gene: TRBJ2-1
CDR3 protein: CASSLDRYNEQFF
CDR3 DNA: TGCGCCAGCAGCTTGGACAGGTACAATGAGCAGTTCTTC

D gene: TRBD2
V gene: TRBV7-3
clone size: -
J gene: TRBJ2-5
CDR3 protein: CASSFSGTRGETQYF
CDR3 DNA: TGTGCCAGCAGCTTCTCCGGGACTAGGGGAGAGACCCAGTACTTC

D gene: -
V gene: TRBV27
clone size: once
J gene: TRBJ1-5
CDR3 protein: CASSLPAGGKSNQPQHF
CDR3 DNA: TGTGCCAGCAGTTTACCCGCCGGGGGGAAAAGCAATCAGCCCCAGCATTTT

D gene: -
V gene: TRBV16
clone size: -
J gene: TRBJ1-1
CDR3 protein: CASSPFTNTEAFF
CDR3 DNA: TGTGCCAGCAGTCCATTTACAAACACTGAAGCTTTCTTT

D gene: -
V gene: TRBV7-2
clone size: -
J gene: TRBJ2-5
CDR3 protein: CASSFYPDSAETQYF
CDR3 DNA: TGTGCCAGCAGCTTTTACCCGGACTCTGCAGAGACCCAGTACTTC

D gene: TRBD1
V gene: TRBV19
clone size: -
J gene: TRBJ2-7
CDR3 protein: CASSGGQGGGSYEQYF
CDR3 DNA: TGTGCCAGTAGTGGCGGACAGGGTGGAGGTTCCTACGAGCAGTACTTC

D gene: TRBD1
V gene: TRBV5-3
clone size: -
J gene: TRBJ1-5
CDR3 protein: CARSLGTGGYQPQHF
CDR3 DNA: TGTGCCAGAAGCTTGGGGACAGGGGGCTATCAGCCCCAGCATTTT

D gene: -
V gene: TRBV9
clone size: -
J gene: TRBJ1-1
CDR3 protein: CASRRVDGLNTEAFF
CDR3 DNA: TGTGCCTCCCGGAGGGTTGACGGTCTTAACACTGAAGCTTTCTTT

D gene: -
V gene: TRBV5-5
clone size: -
J gene: TRBJ2-7
CDR3 protein: CASSSAGRGYEQYF
CDR3 DNA: TGTGCCAGCAGCTCCGCCGGACGGGGCTACGAGCAGTACTTC

D gene: TRBD1
V gene: TRBV25-1
clone size: -
J gene: TRBJ1-6
CDR3 protein: CATQGASSPLHF
CDR3 DNA: TGTGCCACCCAGGGGGCAAGTTCACCCCTCCACTTT